This TCR beta chain stems from a study of tumor-infiltrating lymphocytes in oesophageal squamous cell carcinoma. TCRdb analysed the PCR reads with MiXCR anew, one entry per CDR3 protein. The data contain about 11,000 distinct CDR3 sequences, over 50% of them singletons. The source of this sequence is a male donor with esophageal squamous cell carcinoma. The sample taken for sequencing was esophageal tumor tissue.

In DNA, the CDR3 is TGTGCCAGCAGCAGCCCGGGGACCAAACCAGATACGCAGTATTTT. This gives the protein CASSSPGTKPDTQYF. The V and J genes are TRBV28 and TRBJ2-1, with D perhaps TRBD1 or TRBD2 (5 bases each). Judging by the DNA end, TRBJ2-3 fits better; the J call may be wrong. Germline CDR1 reads MDHEN; CDR2 reads SYDVKM. The CDR3 loop spans 15 amino acids.